This note documents a single T cell receptor (beta chain) sequence. Antigen: not known. This record comes from a study of OX40 agonist ivuxolimab in advanced cancers. V lost 0 bases and J 3 bases, leaving 5 bases between the germline ends. Germline CDR1 and CDR2: SQVTM and ANQGSEA. The CDR3 runs 12 residues. Profiled with immunoSEQ multiplex PCR; TCRdb holds only in-frame clones, not every one. Here the sample spans some 25,000 clones, about 81% being singletons. General study findings and limits: The mean number of expanded clones was higher in CD8+ T cells than in CD4+.

This chain links TRBV29-1 with TRBJ1-2; D is unresolved. The receptor was derived from an adult with an advanced solid tumor such as melanoma, head and neck, liver or kidney cancer. The sequencing here drew on CD4+ or CD8+ T cells sorted from blood, taken in a trial of the OX40 agonist ivuxolimab. CDR3 DNA sequence: TGCAGCGTTGAAGACACGGACTATGGCTACACCTTC. As protein: CSVEDTDYGYTF. Full variable domain (remainder filled in from reference TRBV29-1 and TRBJ1-2): SAVISQKPSRDICQRGTSLTIQCQVDSQVTMMFWYRQQPGQSLTLIATANQGSEATYESGFVIDKFPISRPNLTFSTLTVSNMSPEDSSIYLCSVEDTDYGYTFGSGTRLTVV.